The clone carrying this TCR beta chain has only one observation. Its antigen is unidentified. The sample is drawn from a study of shared clonotypes between healthy human individuals. The assay ran at deep level. Over several immunoSEQ plates, each subset's genomic DNA was distributed in even portions. Assay: immunoSEQ multiplex PCR; the TCRdb copy retains only in-frame clones and omits some. Of more than 2,000,000 clones in the sample, about 92% were seen once. Study results and caveats: Across subsets, estimated richness was generally greater for naive than for memory populations.

V was cut by 5 bases and J by 13 bases, with 24 bases left in between. The CDR3 is 16 residues long. The germline CDR1 and CDR2 sequences are MNHEY and SMNVEV (reference sequence). Caucasian adults living in Nashville, Tennessee, provided all samples. The J gene is TRBJ1-6, the V gene TRBV27, with D perhaps TRBD1 (6 bases). This TCR derives from a young man in good health. Sequences were obtained from naive CD4+ T cells sorted from blood. Subset denoted: CD45RA+ positively selected. CDR3 residues: CASSLAPQGPPWPLHF. The CDR3, as DNA: TGTGCCAGCAGTCTGGCCCCACAGGGACCCCCCTGGCCCCTCCACTTT.